One sample yielded the 28 T cell receptor beta chains listed below, sequenced in a study of cytotoxic CD8 clonotypes in ibrutinib-treated CLL (dated by TCRdb to the early 2020s). Libraries were made using the immunoSEQ multiplex PCR assay. TCRdb stores this immuneACCESS table with in-frame sequences only. Part of the clones is absent; in the studies checked, under half of the shortfall reflects unresolved V genes, and no reason is known for the rest. The sample table contains around 150,000 clones; only one count was recorded for approximately 80% of them. 6.5% to 8% of the sample is in the top ten clones. The material sequenced was PBMCs, taken after 36 months of ibrutinib treatment. These receptors were taken from a human donor with chronic lymphocytic leukemia.

The chain joins TRBV7-9 to TRBJ1-4; 7 bases match TRBD1. CDR1 is SEHNR, CDR2 FQNEAQ, per germline (reference sequence). The CDR3 totals 15 residues. J was trimmed by 5 bases and V by 4 bases; bases with no gene match: 7. CDR3 DNA: TGTGCCAGCAGCTCCGAGACAGGGCTCAATGAAAAACTGTTTTTT. This sequence encodes CASSSETGLNEKLFF.

The chain couples TRBV6-5 to TRBJ1-4; a weak D match, TRBD1 (5 bases). V lost 5 bases and J lost 8, with 15 bases in between. Germline V gene sequence: CDR1 MNHEY, CDR2 SVGAGI. This CDR3 comprises 14 residues. The chain's CDR3 is CASSDTGVQEKLFF. The CDR3 DNA sequence: TGTGCCAGCAGTGACACGGGGGTTCAGGAAAAACTGTTTTTT.

This clone has only one observation. The gene calls are TRBV7-9 and TRBJ1-2, with TRBD1 identical over 10 bases. The CDR3 consists of 13 residues. Germline V gene data show CDR1 as SEHNR and CDR2 as FQNEAQ (reference sequence). The V and J ends lost 5 bases and 7 bases, in that order; junction bases with no gene match: 4. CDR3 protein: CASSKGQGSGYTF. The CDR3 bases are TGTGCCAGCAGCAAGGGACAGGGGTCTGGCTACACCTTC. The full variable domain, with the rest looked up from reference TRBV7-9 and TRBJ1-2, is DTGVSQNPRHKITKRGQNVTFRCDPISEHNRLYWYRQTLGQGPEFLTYFQNEAQLEKSRLLSDRFSAERPKGSFSTLEIQRTEQGDSAMYLCASSKGQGSGYTFGSGTRLTVV.

The rearrangement joins TRBV5-1 to TRBJ1-2; TRBD1 aligns across 7 bases. CDR1 and CDR2 from the germline V gene are SGHRS and YFSETQ. The CDR3 runs to 15 residues. Trimming at V came to 6 bases and at J to 4 bases, leaving 12 bases not matched to a gene. DNA for the CDR3: TGCGCCAGCAAACTGGAGCAGGGGGTGGGCTATGGCTACACCTTC. Translation: CASKLEQGVGYGYTF.

In this sample, this clone turned up a few times. V is TRBV7-3 and J is TRBJ2-1; D unclear. V lost 5 bases and J 0 bases, leaving 5 bases between the germline ends. The germline CDR1 and CDR2 sequences are SGHTA and FQGTGA. The CDR3 spans 13 residues. CDR3 region: CASSTGSYNEQFF. The CDR3 nucleotides are TGTGCCAGCAGCACCGGCTCCTACAATGAGCAGTTCTTC.

The chain joins TRBV29-1 to TRBJ2-1; 8 positions agree with TRBD2. The germline V gene encodes CDR1 SQVTM and CDR2 ANQGSEA. The V and J ends lost 4 bases and 0 bases, in that order; junction bases with no gene match: 2. CDR3 length: 14 residues. CDR3 residues: CSVGLATSYNEQFF. The CDR3 bases are TGCAGCGTTGGACTAGCGACCTCCTACAATGAGCAGTTCTTC.

This clone was seen more than once but under ten times. The V and J genes are TRBV5-1 and TRBJ1-1, with no clear D. The CDR3 spans 14 residues. V was pared by 0 bases and J by 6 bases, with 12 bases between. The germline gives CDR1 SGHRS, CDR2 YFSETQ. This chain's CDR3 is CASSLGYGPAEAFF. CDR3 DNA: TGCGCCAGCAGCTTGGGATATGGGCCCGCTGAAGCTTTCTTT.

V gene TRBV11-2 combines with J gene TRBJ2-3; a possible D gene is TRBD2 (6 bases). The CDR3 totals 16 residues. The germline V gene encodes CDR1 SGHAT and CDR2 FQNNGV. V was cut by 7 bases and J by 3 bases, with 20 bases left in between. The CDR3 DNA follows: TGTGCCAGCACCCTTAGGGGACTTTATAGGACAGATACGCAGTATTTT. The encoded protein is CASTLRGLYRTDTQYF.

The genes are TRBV19 and TRBJ1-2, with 7 bases matching TRBD1. The CDR3 sequence is 14 residues long. Per the germline V gene, CDR1 is LNHDA and CDR2 is SQIVND (reference sequence). After removal of 3 bases from V and 3 bases from J, the junction contained 4 bases not matched to a gene. CDR3 residues: CASSIGDRYYGYTF. The CDR3 coding sequence is TGTGCCAGTAGTATTGGGGACAGATACTATGGCTACACCTTC.

The rearrangement uses TRBV29-1 and TRBJ2-7, with 8 nucleotides matching TRBD1. The J segment lost 2 bases and the V segment lost 7 bases, leaving 13 bases of the junction unmatched. The germline V gene has CDR1 SQVTM and CDR2 ANQGSEA. This CDR3 is 15 amino acids long. CDR3 sequence (DNA): TGCAGCGCAAGCGGTCGGACAGGGCATCCCTACGAGCAGTACTTC. This gives the protein CSASGRTGHPYEQYF.

This clone was seen more than once but under ten times. V is TRBV7-9 and J is TRBJ1-5, with D perhaps TRBD1 (5 bases). CDR1 SEHNR and CDR2 FQNEAQ come from the germline V gene (reference sequence). The V gene lost 8 bases and the J gene lost 2 bases, with 13 bases spanning the gap. This CDR3 is built from 14 residues. CDR3 protein: CASSRGGGNQPQHF. The CDR3 DNA follows: TGTGCCAGCTCCCGGGGGGGAGGCAATCAGCCCCAGCATTTT.

This chain links TRBV13 with TRBJ2-7; possibly TRBD1 or TRBD2 for D (5 bases each). The CDR3 is 14 amino acids. Germline V gene sequence: CDR1 PRHDT, CDR2 FYEKMQ (reference sequence). With 6 bases removed from V and 5 bases from J, the gap between germline ends came to 17 bases. DNA of the CDR3: TGTGCCAGCAGTACCGGGACGGTTCCCCACGAGCAGTACTTC. Translated: CASSTGTVPHEQYF.

The chain combines TRBV4-1 with TRBJ2-1; a weak D match, TRBD1 (6 bases). V was cut by 5 bases and J by 8 bases, with 16 bases left in between. This CDR3 region has 14 residues. Germline V CDR1 and CDR2: MGHRA, YSYEKL. Here the CDR3 reads CASSNTGFIDEQFF. CDR3 sequence (DNA): TGCGCCAGCAGCAATACAGGGTTTATTGATGAGCAGTTCTTC.

CDR3 in amino acids: CASSATSGRSFGEQYF. CDR3 in DNA: TGTGCCAGCTCAGCGACTAGCGGGAGATCCTTCGGCGAGCAGTACTTC. The chain joins TRBV18 to TRBJ2-5; 12 bases are shared with TRBD2. The J call is in doubt because the DNA end fits TRBJ2-7 better. Germline V CDR1 and CDR2: KGHSH, LQKENI. The CDR3 loop spans 16 amino acids.

This clone came up once. This chain links TRBV28 with TRBJ2-7, with D possibly being TRBD1 (6 bases). V was cut by 5 bases and J by 2 bases, with 13 bases left in between. The CDR3 is 14 residues long. Germline loops: CDR1 MDHEN, CDR2 SYDVKM. The chain's CDR3 is CASSDPGATYEQYF. The CDR3 DNA reads as TGTGCCAGCAGTGATCCAGGGGCCACCTACGAGCAGTACTTC.

The table lists this clone with a count of one. V is TRBV18 and J is TRBJ1-2; the D gene is possibly TRBD1 (6 bases). Trimming took 0 bases from V and 0 from J, leaving 14 bases between them. The CDR3 spans 17 residues. Germline-derived CDR1 and CDR2 are KGHSH and LQKENI. As DNA, the CDR3 is TGTGCCAGCTCACCACCGTCAGGAAGGGGGACTAACTATGGCTACACCTTC. This translates into CASSPPSGRGTNYGYTF.

The chain uses TRBV5-4 and TRBJ1-2, with D maybe TRBD1 (5 bases). The germline gives CDR1 SGHNT, CDR2 YYREEE (reference sequence). The CDR3 runs to 18 residues. With 0 bases removed from V and 1 base from J, the gap between germline ends came to 19 bases. The CDR3 DNA follows: TGTGCCAGCAGCTTGGTGGGCCTTTTCAGGGAGATTAACTATGGCTACACCTTC. Amino acids: CASSLVGLFREINYGYTF. Full variable domain (missing parts from reference TRBV5-4 and TRBJ1-2): ETGVTQSPTHLIKTRGQQVTLRCSSQSGHNTVSWYQQALGQGPQFIFQYYREEENGRGNFPPRFSGLQFPNYSSELNVNALELDDSALYLCASSLVGLFREINYGYTFGSGTRLTVV.

This clone was counted a few times. V and J are TRBV9 and TRBJ2-7; D gene ambiguous. The germline V gene has CDR1 SGDLS and CDR2 YYNGEE. The CDR3 has 14 amino acids. The V end lost 0 bases, the J end lost 2 bases, and 9 bases lay between the germline ends. CDR3: CASSVAPGTYEQYF. In DNA form, the CDR3 reads TGTGCCAGCAGCGTAGCTCCGGGTACCTACGAGCAGTACTTC.

The chain combines TRBV4-1 with TRBJ2-3, with 9 bases identical to TRBD1. The CDR3 is made up of 18 amino acids. Germline V gives CDR1 MGHRA, CDR2 YSYEKL. V lost 2 bases and J lost 1; bases outside the gene matches: 10. CDR3: CASSQSRTDRGRTDTQYF. In nucleotides, the CDR3 is TGCGCCAGCAGCCAATCGCGCACGGACAGGGGTCGCACAGATACGCAGTATTTT.

The rearrangement links TRBV7-2 to TRBJ2-5; weak D call: TRBD2 (6 bases). The CDR3 contains 12 residues. Germline V gene data show CDR1 as SGHTA and CDR2 as FQGNSA. Trimming stripped 1 base from V and 9 bases from J, with 9 bases between. DNA of the CDR3: TGTGCCAGCAGCTTAGGGGAGGACCCCCAGTACTTC. As protein: CASSLGEDPQYF.

The genes are TRBV6-5 and TRBJ1-1; TRBD1 might be the D (6 bases). V was clipped by 6 bases and J by 1 base, with 12 bases between them. This CDR3 is 14 amino acids long. CDR1 and CDR2 from the germline V gene are MNHEY and SVGAGI. The CDR3 spells CASRPGQSNTEAFF. DNA for the CDR3: TGTGCCAGCAGACCGGGACAATCGAACACTGAAGCTTTCTTT.

This chain connects TRBV7-9 to TRBJ1-5; a possible D gene is TRBD1 (6 bases). V was trimmed by 4 bases and J by 10 bases, leaving 20 bases between them. CDR1 SEHNR and CDR2 FQNEAQ come from the germline V gene (reference sequence). This CDR3 spans 15 amino acids. The CDR3 bases are TGTGCCAGCAGCTCCACCGGGGGCGCTATGAGACCCCAGCATTTT. This gives the protein CASSSTGGAMRPQHF.

The chain joins TRBV6-1 to TRBJ1-1, with 7 bases aligning to TRBD1. Germline V gene lookup returns CDR1 MNHNS and CDR2 SASEGT. This CDR3 is 15 amino acids long. The junction had 13 bases not matched to a gene; V was cut back by 6 bases and J by 6 bases. CDR3 loop: CASRERRGPGAEAFF. CDR3 DNA: TGTGCCAGCAGGGAGAGGAGGGGGCCAGGGGCTGAAGCTTTCTTT.

V gene TRBV7-8 combines with J gene TRBJ2-7, with 7 bases that match TRBD1. V was clipped by 5 bases and J by 6 bases; unmatched bases: 4. From germline, CDR1 is SGHVS and CDR2 FQNEAQ. The CDR3 consists of 12 residues. The CDR3: CASSHGTAEQYF. CDR3 bases: TGTGCCAGCAGCCACGGGACAGCCGAGCAGTACTTC.

The chain combines TRBV5-5 with TRBJ1-5, with D unclear. V shed 0 bases and J shed 4 bases, with 11 bases lying between them. This CDR3 has 15 amino acids. Germline lookup yields CDR1 SGHKS and CDR2 YYEKEE (reference sequence). The CDR3 nucleotides are TGTGCCAGCAGCTTGGGACCGCAGGAAAATCAGCCCCAGCATTTT. Encoded protein: CASSLGPQENQPQHF.

The V call is TRBV6-5, the J call TRBJ1-6; D is possibly TRBD1 (5 bases). The CDR3 spans 15 residues. With 4 bases removed from V and 0 bases from J, the gap between germline ends came to 7 bases. CDR1 and CDR2 (germline): MNHEY, SVGAGI. CDR3 sequence reads: CASSWGFSYNSPLHF. The CDR3 DNA reads as TGTGCCAGCAGTTGGGGGTTCTCCTATAATTCACCCCTCCACTTT.

The CDR3 sequence: CASSLFPTQETQYF. The CDR3 DNA reads TGTGCCAGCAGCTTATTTCCCACACAAGAGACCCAGTACTTC. The chain joins TRBV7-2 to TRBJ2-5; D remains unclear. Trimming shortened V by 2 bases and J by 2 bases, and 9 bases separated the two germline ends. Looked up from germline, CDR1 is SGHTA and CDR2 is FQGNSA. The CDR3 covers 14 residues. The complete variable domain, with remaining parts taken from reference TRBV7-2 and TRBJ2-5, reads GAGVSQSPSNKVTEKGKDVELRCDPISGHTALYWYRQSLGQGLEFLIYFQGNSAPDKSGLPSDRFSAERTGGSVSTLTIQRTQQEDSAVYLCASSLFPTQETQYFGPGTRLLVL.

A few counts support this clone. This chain's CDR3 is CATSEGSRANVLTF. CDR3 coding DNA: TGTGCCACTTCGGAGGGTAGCAGGGCCAACGTCCTGACTTTC. The chain carries TRBV27 and TRBJ2-6, with D perhaps TRBD2 (6 bases). The CDR3 covers 14 residues. V lost 10 bases, J lost 5 bases, and 15 bases lay in between. The germline V gene has CDR1 MNHEY and CDR2 SMNVEV (reference sequence).